A single sample gave rise to the 18 T cell receptor beta chains below, sequenced in a study of T cells in Graves' hyperthyroidism and ophthalmopathy. There were TCR beta CDR3 regions amplified from RNA transcripts. TCR CDR3 underwent first-round RT-PCR with the HTBI primer set. TCRdb processed the multiplex PCR reads anew with MiXCR; each CDR3 protein has one entry. The repertoire includes fewer than 450,000 distinct CDR3 sequences, 12% to 15% of them detected once, and roughly 19% sits in the top ten. The sample comprised blood. The receptors here all came from a woman aged 60-75 years with Graves' ophthalmopathy.

This clonotype was seen a handful of times. CDR3 coding DNA: TGTGCCAGCAGTTCCCTCTTGGGGCTCAATGAGCAGTTCTTC. It is translated as CASSSLLGLNEQFF. The V gene is TRBV27, the J gene TRBJ2-1, with D possibly matching TRBD1 (5 bases). The length of the CDR3 is 14 residues. The germline V gene has CDR1 MNHEY and CDR2 SMNVEV (reference sequence). The V end lost 4 bases, the J end lost 6 bases, and 13 bases lay between the germline ends.

J is TRBJ2-7 and V is TRBV5-1; D is possibly TRBD2 (7 bases). The CDR3 is 18 amino acids. Germline assignment: CDR1 SGHRS and CDR2 YFSETQ. The V end lost 0 bases, the J end lost 1 base, and 20 bases lay between the germline ends. CDR3 residues: CASSLGAGGLGASYEQYF. In DNA, the CDR3 is TGCGCCAGCAGCTTGGGGGCCGGGGGGCTTGGGGCTTCCTACGAGCAGTACTTC.

This clonotype was picked up many times. The genes are TRBV30 and TRBJ2-1; tentative D call: TRBD2 (5 bases). Trimming pared 5 bases from V and 6 bases from J, leaving 11 bases between. This CDR3 has 12 amino acids. The germline V gene has CDR1 GTSNPN and CDR2 SVGIG (reference sequence). The CDR3 nucleotides are TGTGCCTGGGGGAGAGGGATCAATGAGCAGTTCTTC. This translates into CAWGRGINEQFF.

The V and J genes are TRBV20-1 and TRBJ2-5; perhaps D is TRBD1 or TRBD2 (5 bases each). The ends were cut back, 4 bases at V and 1 base at J, with 7 bases in the middle. Germline V gives CDR1 DFQATT, CDR2 SNEGSKA (reference sequence). There are 12 residues in the CDR3. This CDR3 is CSATGTQETQYF. The CDR3 DNA reads TGCAGTGCTACAGGGACCCAAGAGACCCAGTACTTC.

This clonotype was recorded many times. The V call is TRBV2, the J call TRBJ2-5; 7 bases are a match to TRBD2. V gave up 8 bases and J gave up 2 bases; unmatched junction bases: 5. The CDR3 totals 13 residues. Germline-derived CDR1 and CDR2 are SNHLY and FYNNEI. CDR3 sequence: CASGGLSQETQYF. CDR3 nucleotide sequence: TGTGCCAGCGGGGGACTATCGCAAGAGACCCAGTACTTC.

The CDR3 coding sequence is TGTGCCTCGCCCCGGACAGGGGAATATAGCTACACCTTC. Its protein is CASPRTGEYSYTF. The J gene is TRBJ1-2, the V gene TRBV30; TRBD1 matches at 9 bases. J gave up 9 bases and V 7 bases, and 12 bases lay outside the gene matches. The CDR3 is 13 residues long. Germline CDR1 and CDR2: GTSNPN and SVGIG (reference sequence).

With respect to this clonotype: This may be a read error, as it is one base from a much larger clone. The V call is TRBV2, the J call TRBJ1-5; maybe TRBD1 (5 bases). The V end lost 2 bases, the J end lost 4 bases, and 9 bases lay between the germline ends. Germline V CDR1 and CDR2: SNHLY, FYNNEI. This CDR3 is 14 amino acids long. The DNA of the CDR3 is TGTGCCAGCAGTGAACGGGACGGTAATCAGCCCCAGCATTTT. Protein sequence: CASSERDGNQPQHF.

This clonotype was detected many times. The chain links TRBV11-2 to TRBJ2-3; TRBD2 aligns across 8 bases. Trimming removed 5 bases from V and 2 bases from J; junction bases left unmatched: 6. Germline V lookup: CDR1 SGHAT, CDR2 FQNNGV. The CDR3 contains 15 residues. The CDR3 nucleotides read TGTGCCAGCAGCAAGGGACTAGGATCCACAGATACGCAGTATTTT. Translated: CASSKGLGSTDTQYF.

This clonotype was detected ten times or more. This chain joins TRBV5-4 and TRBJ2-1, with a weak D call TRBD1 (5 bases). Germline CDR1 is SGHNT and CDR2 is YYREEE (reference sequence). The V end was cut by 0 bases, the J end by 7 bases, with 14 bases between. The CDR3 runs to 15 residues. CDR3 protein: CASSLGAGRVNEQFF. CDR3 sequence (DNA): TGTGCCAGCAGCTTGGGCGCAGGGCGTGTAAATGAGCAGTTCTTC. Drawing the rest from reference TRBV5-4 and TRBJ2-1, the complete variable domain is ETGVTQSPTHLIKTRGQQVTLRCSSQSGHNTVSWYQQALGQGPQFIFQYYREEENGRGNFPPRFSGLQFPNYSSELNVNALELDDSALYLCASSLGAGRVNEQFFGPGTRLTVL.

This clonotype was seen many times. The chain employs TRBV29-1 and TRBJ1-1; 7 positions agree with TRBD1. Germline CDR1 reads SQVTM; CDR2 reads ANQGSEA. This CDR3 is 12 amino acids long. The trim removed 7 bases at V and 3 bases at J, leaving 5 bases unmatched. The CDR3 region is CSAATGDTEAFF. CDR3 nucleotide sequence: TGCAGCGCCGCCACAGGGGACACTGAAGCTTTCTTT.

This clonotype occurred many times. CDR3 region: CGTRSGSYNEQFF. CDR3 nucleotide sequence: TGTGGGACTCGGAGCGGGAGTTACAATGAGCAGTTCTTC. This sequence joins TRBV6-1 and TRBJ2-1; 8 bases line up with TRBD2. From germline, CDR1 is MNHNS and CDR2 SASEGT. The CDR3 totals 13 residues.

This clonotype was found a few times. V usage is TRBV7-8 and J usage is TRBJ2-5; the D gene is possibly TRBD1 (5 bases). The CDR3 loop spans 15 amino acids. The V gene's germline CDR1 is SGHVS and CDR2 FQNEAQ. V was pared by 2 bases and J by 5 bases, with 15 bases between. The CDR3 coding sequence is TGTGCCAGCAGCTTATTGGAACAGGCCTGGGAGACCCAGTACTTC. Translating gives CASSLLEQAWETQYF.

This clonotype was detected ten times or more. The V and J genes are TRBV7-2 and TRBJ2-7; TRBD2 aligns across 13 bases. Germline CDR1 is SGHTA and CDR2 is FQGNSA. The ends lost 5 bases at V and 4 bases at J; junction bases unmatched: 8. The CDR3 is made up of 16 amino acids. Written as DNA, the CDR3 is TGTGCCAGCAGCCCACGGACTAGCGGGAGTCGGTACGAGCAGTACTTC. This codes for CASSPRTSGSRYEQYF.

The rearrangement joins TRBV13 to TRBJ2-7; 8 bases are shared with TRBD1. Per the germline V gene, CDR1 is PRHDT and CDR2 is FYEKMQ (reference sequence). Unmatched junction bases numbered 6, after V lost 5 bases and J lost 0 bases. This CDR3 has 15 amino acids. The CDR3 region is CASSDTGGSSYEQYF. The CDR3 DNA reads as TGTGCCAGCAGCGACACAGGGGGGAGCTCCTACGAGCAGTACTTC.

This clonotype showed up many times. CDR3 region: CASSLEGIWRTFGNEQFF. For the CDR3, the DNA is TGTGCCAGCAGCTTAGAGGGGATCTGGCGGACCTTTGGGAATGAGCAGTTCTTC. V gene TRBV11-2 combines with J gene TRBJ2-1; D uncertain. This CDR3 is 18 amino acids long. Germline V lookup: CDR1 SGHAT, CDR2 FQNNGV. The V and J ends lost 0 bases and 7 bases respectively, with 22 bases between them.

This clonotype was observed at least ten times. V gene TRBV7-3 combines with J gene TRBJ2-3; 9 bases are shared with TRBD2. Germline V gene data show CDR1 as SGHTA and CDR2 as FQGTGA. This CDR3 contains 17 residues. Trimming took 2 bases from V and 0 from J; bases not matched to a gene: 6. The CDR3, as DNA: TGTGCCAGCAGCTTACAGCCTAGCGGGACTAGCACAGATACGCAGTATTTT. It specifies CASSLQPSGTSTDTQYF.

This clonotype was recorded a few times. The chain is built from TRBV12-3 or TRBV12-4 and TRBJ2-5, with a possible D match to TRBD2 (5 bases). The CDR3 consists of 14 residues. V was clipped by 2 bases and J by 5 bases, with 12 bases between them. The CDR3 sequence: CASSLNDGGETQYF. The CDR3 coding sequence is TGTGCCAGCAGTTTAAATGATGGCGGGGAGACCCAGTACTTC.

This sequence joins TRBV5-1 and TRBJ2-3, with a tentative D call TRBD2 (5 bases). Germline CDR1 reads SGHRS; CDR2 reads YFSETQ. V was cut by 4 bases and J by 0 bases, with 15 bases left in between. The CDR3 has 16 amino acids. The CDR3 is CASSRGEDYSTDTQYF. The CDR3 region has the DNA TGCGCCAGCAGCCGGGGAGAGGATTATAGCACAGATACGCAGTATTTT. Full variable domain (missing parts from reference TRBV5-1 and TRBJ2-3): KAGVTQTPRYLIKTRGQQVTLSCSPISGHRSVSWYQQTPGQGLQFLFEYFSETQRNKGNFPGRFSGRQFSNSRSEMNVSTLELGDSALYLCASSRGEDYSTDTQYFGPGTRLTVL.